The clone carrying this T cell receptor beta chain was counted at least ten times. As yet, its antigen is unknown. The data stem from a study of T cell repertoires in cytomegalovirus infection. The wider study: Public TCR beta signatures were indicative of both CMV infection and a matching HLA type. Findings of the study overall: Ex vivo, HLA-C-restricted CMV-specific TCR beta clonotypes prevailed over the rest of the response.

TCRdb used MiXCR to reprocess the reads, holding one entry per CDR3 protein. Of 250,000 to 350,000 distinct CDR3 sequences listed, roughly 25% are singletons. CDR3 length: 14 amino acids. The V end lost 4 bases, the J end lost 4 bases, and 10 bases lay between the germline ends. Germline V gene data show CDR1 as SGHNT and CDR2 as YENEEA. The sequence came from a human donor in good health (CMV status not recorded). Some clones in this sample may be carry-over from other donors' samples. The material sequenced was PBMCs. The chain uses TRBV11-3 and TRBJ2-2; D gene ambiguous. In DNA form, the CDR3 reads TGTGCCAGCAGCTCCTACACGGCCACCGGGGAGCTGTTTTTT. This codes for CASSSYTATGELFF.